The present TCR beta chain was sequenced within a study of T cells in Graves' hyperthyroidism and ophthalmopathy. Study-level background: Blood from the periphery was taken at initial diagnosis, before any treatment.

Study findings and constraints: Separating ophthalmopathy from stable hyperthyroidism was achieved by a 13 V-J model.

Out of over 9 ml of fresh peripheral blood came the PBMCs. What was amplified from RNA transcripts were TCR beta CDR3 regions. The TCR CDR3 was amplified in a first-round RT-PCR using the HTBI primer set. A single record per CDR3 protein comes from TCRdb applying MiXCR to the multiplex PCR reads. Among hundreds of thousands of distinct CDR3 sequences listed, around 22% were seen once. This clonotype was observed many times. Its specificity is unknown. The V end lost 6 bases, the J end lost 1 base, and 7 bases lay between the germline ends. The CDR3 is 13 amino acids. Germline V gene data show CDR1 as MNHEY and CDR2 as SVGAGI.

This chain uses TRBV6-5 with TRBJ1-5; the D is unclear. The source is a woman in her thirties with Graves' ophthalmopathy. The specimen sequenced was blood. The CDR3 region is CASRRGSNQPQHF. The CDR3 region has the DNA TGTGCCAGCAGGCGAGGAAGCAATCAGCCCCAGCATTTT.